This section outlines one T cell receptor beta chain sequence together with its context. What antigen it recognizes has not been identified. Base qualities are missing; no much larger clone stands one base away. Its CDR3 holds 16 amino acids, cysteine through phenylalanine. Kept here is only the CDR3 DNA, which spans 48 bases and is read in frame from base 1. The V end loses 3 bases and the J end loses 0 bases, and a stretch of 12 bases separates them. The germline V gene encodes CDR1 MNHEY and CDR2 SMNVEV (reference sequence). The data belong to a study of T cell changes during pregnancy in multiple sclerosis (dated by TCRdb to between 2018 and 2020). Some background on the complete study: Changes in the T cell repertoire over the course of pregnancy were examined in this study in women with multiple sclerosis.

The library came from the immunoSEQ multiplex PCR assay. Imported from immuneACCESS, the table was reduced by TCRdb to in-frame sequences with V and J called. These copies leave out some clones; in studies compared against another copy, an unresolved V gene accounts for under half, and the cause of the remainder is not known. A total of tens of thousands of clones appear in this sample, approximately 90% of them only once. The top ten constitute about 9.6% of the sample. The V and J segments used are TRBV27 and TRBJ2-1, with TRBD1 tentatively as D gene (5 bases match). The sample was CD8+ T cells from peripheral blood mononuclear cells, taken in the first trimester of pregnancy. This clonotype was obtained from a female donor with multiple sclerosis, enrolled in a pregnancy study. The nucleotide sequence is given as TGTGCCAGCAGTTTCGACAGACACAGCTCCTACAATGAGCAGTTCTTC. This gives the protein CASSFDRHSSYNEQFF.